This T cell receptor beta chain was observed in a study of CD8 T cells in Susac syndrome. V was clipped by 7 bases and J by 1 base, with 10 bases between them. The CDR3 loop spans 12 amino acids. Germline V gene lookup returns CDR1 SQVTM and CDR2 ANQGSEA. Random hexamers primed reverse transcription of about 0.45 to 1 ug RNA. The CDR3 of TCR beta was amplified by immunoSEQ multiplex PCR across 54 Vbeta and 13 Jbeta. TCRdb processed the immunoSEQ multiplex PCR reads anew with MiXCR; each CDR3 protein has one entry. The sample lists around 160,000 distinct CDR3 sequences; roughly 95% were seen once. TEMRA cells were FACS-enriched, while CD8+ and CD4+ T cells were negatively isolated.

This sequence was found in a human donor with multiple sclerosis. The rearrangement links TRBV29-1 to TRBJ1-1; D ambiguous. The sample consisted of CD4+ T cells from PBMCs. This CDR3 reads CSATAGNTEAFF. As DNA, the CDR3 is TGCAGCGCCACCGCAGGGAACACTGAAGCTTTCTTT.